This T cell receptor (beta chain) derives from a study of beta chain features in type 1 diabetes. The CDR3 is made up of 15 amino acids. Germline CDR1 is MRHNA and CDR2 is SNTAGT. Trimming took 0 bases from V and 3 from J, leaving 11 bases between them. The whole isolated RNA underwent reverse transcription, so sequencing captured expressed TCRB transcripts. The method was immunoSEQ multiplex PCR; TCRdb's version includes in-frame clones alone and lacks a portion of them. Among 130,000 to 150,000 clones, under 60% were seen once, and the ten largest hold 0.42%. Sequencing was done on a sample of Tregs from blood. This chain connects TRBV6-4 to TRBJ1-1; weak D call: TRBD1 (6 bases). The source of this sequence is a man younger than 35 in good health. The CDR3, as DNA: TGTGCCAGCAGTGACTCGTCGGACAGTTACACTGAAGCTTTCTTT. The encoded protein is CASSDSSDSYTEAFF.